The 6 T cell receptor beta chains listed next were all sequenced from one sample in a study of Ad26.COV2.S vaccination and SARS-CoV-2 variants. Generated by immunoSEQ multiplex PCR, the TCRdb table keeps only in-frame clones and is missing some. Here the sample spans roughly 420,000 clones, over 75% being singletons. The treatment here: about 20 received Ad26.COV2.S at low or high dose, single or two shots; about 5 received placebo; per-sample allocation not given. The samples date from day 63 after the first vaccine or placebo injection. The source was peripheral blood, collected in a trial of Ad26.COV2.S vaccine versus placebo. These receptors were obtained from a person between 18 and 60 years old who received the Ad26.COV2.S COVID-19 vaccine or a placebo.

The rearrangement uses TRBV19 and TRBJ2-2; D unclear. The CDR3 runs to 15 residues. Germline CDR1 is LNHDA and CDR2 is SQIVND (reference sequence). Trimming stripped 3 bases from V and 3 bases from J, with 11 bases between. This chain's CDR3 is CASSIDGSDTGELFF. CDR3 nucleotides: TGTGCCAGTAGTATCGACGGATCCGACACCGGGGAGCTGTTTTTT. Full variable domain (remainder filled in from reference TRBV19 and TRBJ2-2): DGGITQSPKYLFRKEGQNVTLSCEQNLNHDAMYWYRQDPGQGLRLIYYSQIVNDFQKGDIAEGYSVSREKKESFPLTVTSAQKNPTAFYLCASSIDGSDTGELFFGEGSRLTVL.

The chain has TRBV11-2 and TRBJ2-5; a weak D match, TRBD1 (6 bases). Germline V gene sequence: CDR1 SGHAT, CDR2 FQNNGV. CDR3 size: 15 residues. Trimming shortened V by 0 bases and J by 5 bases, and 13 bases separated the two germline ends. CDR3 nucleotides: TGTGCCAGCAGCTTAGATTCCGGACAGCGGGAGACCCAGTACTTC. Its translation is CASSLDSGQRETQYF.

V is TRBV27 and J is TRBJ1-6; 7 bases map to TRBD1. This CDR3 spans 14 amino acids. Trimming cost V 4 bases and J 5 bases; bases outside gene matches: 2. Germline CDR1 and CDR2: MNHEY and SMNVEV (reference sequence). CDR3 residues: CASSYRGNNSPLHF. The CDR3, as DNA: TGTGCCAGCAGTTACAGGGGAAATAATTCACCCCTCCACTTT.

J is TRBJ1-1 and V is TRBV6-6; weak D call: TRBD1 (5 bases). The V end was cut by 8 bases, the J end by 10 bases, with 17 bases between. Per germline, CDR1 MNHNY and CDR2 SVGAGI (reference sequence). This CDR3 is 12 amino acids long. DNA for the CDR3: TGTGCCAGCCCTGGGGACCTAGGTACAGCTTTCTTT. It is translated as CASPGDLGTAFF.

The chain combines TRBV9 with TRBJ2-5, with D uncertain. The CDR3 is made up of 15 amino acids. Trimming pared 0 bases from V and 5 bases from J, leaving 14 bases between. CDR1 SGDLS and CDR2 YYNGEE come from the germline V gene. The CDR3 loop is CASSVGGSNRETQYF. The CDR3 coding sequence is TGTGCCAGCAGCGTAGGAGGCAGTAATCGGGAGACCCAGTACTTC.

J is TRBJ2-7 and V is TRBV15, with D perhaps being TRBD1 or TRBD2 (5 bases each). The CDR3 has 22 residues. The V end was cut by 0 bases, the J end by 0 bases, with 30 bases between. The germline V gene has CDR1 LNHNV and CDR2 YYDKDF (reference sequence). CDR3 nucleotide sequence: TGTGCCACCAGCAGAGATAAGATTGTGGGGCAGGGAGAGGGCCTGAGCTCCTACGAGCAGTACTTC. This sequence encodes CATSRDKIVGQGEGLSSYEQYF. The full variable domain, with the rest looked up from reference TRBV15 and TRBJ2-7, is DAMVIQNPRYQVTQFGKPVTLSCSQTLNHNVMYWYQQKSSQAPKLLFHYYDKDFNNEADTPDNFQSRRPNTSFCFLDIRSPGLGDTAMYLCATSRDKIVGQGEGLSSYEQYFGPGTRLTVT.